This TCR beta chain was captured by sequencing in a study of post-analysis software for immune sequencing data. Study findings and constraints: Significantly decreased normalized Chao1 diversity was recorded for multiple sclerosis patients relative to controls. Patients used a few TRBV segments, including TRBV5-6, TRBV5-1 and TRBV20-1, more often than controls.

Germline assignment: CDR1 MNHEY and CDR2 SVGEGT. V was pared by 7 bases and J by 2 bases, with 12 bases between. The CDR3 spans 13 residues. Worth noting for this clonotype: What it recognizes is unknown.

TCR beta cDNA libraries included unique molecular identifiers. MiXCR, run by TCRdb on the PCR reads, gives a single entry per CDR3 protein. The sample lists roughly 670,000 distinct CDR3 sequences; approximately 60% were seen once. The chain links TRBV6-2 or TRBV6-3 to TRBJ2-7; D possibly matches TRBD1 or TRBD2 (5 bases each). This receptor was obtained from a girl aged 2-10 years with multiple sclerosis. The specimen was blood. CDR3 coding DNA: TGTGCCAGCACTCAAGTGGGGGCCTACGAGCAGTACTTC. This translates into CASTQVGAYEQYF.